Following are 9 T cell receptor beta chains from one sample sequenced in a study of shared clonotypes between healthy human individuals. This table comes from immunoSEQ multiplex PCR, and its TCRdb copy is limited to in-frame clones, with some not included. Of roughly 2,500,000 clones listed, 80% to 95% are singletons. The material sequenced was naive CD4+ T cells from PBMCs. Noted subset: CD45RA+ positively selected. All receptors come from a man aged 18 to 29 in good health. Some clones in this sample may be carry-over from other donors' samples.

The chain joins TRBV30 to TRBJ2-2, with 11 bases that match TRBD2. The CDR3 consists of 15 residues. The germline CDR1 and CDR2 sequences are GTSNPN and SVGIG (reference sequence). V was pared by 2 bases and J by 6 bases, with 5 bases of the junction left unmatched. The CDR3 is CAWSLAGGSSGELFF. The DNA of the CDR3 is TGTGCCTGGAGTCTAGCGGGAGGAAGTTCCGGGGAGCTGTTTTTT.

This clone was found a few times. The chain carries TRBV7-3 and TRBJ1-1; D gene uncertain. The V and J ends lost 3 bases and 1 base respectively, with 6 bases between them. Germline V CDR1 and CDR2: SGHTA, FQGTGA. This CDR3 is 13 amino acids long. The DNA for the CDR3 is TGTGCCAGCAGCTTTCTTCAGAACACTGAAGCTTTCTTT. Amino acid sequence: CASSFLQNTEAFF.

The V gene is TRBV5-1, the J gene TRBJ1-1; D may be TRBD1 (5 bases). The CDR3 length is 15 residues. The V end was cut by 0 bases, the J end by 3 bases, with 12 bases between. Germline V gene data show CDR1 as SGHRS and CDR2 as YFSETQ. The CDR3 coding sequence is TGCGCCAGCAGCTTGGATTCAGGGTGGGACACTGAAGCTTTCTTT. This codes for CASSLDSGWDTEAFF.

This clone was detected a few times. J is TRBJ1-1 and V is TRBV28; no clear D. In germline, CDR1 is MDHEN, CDR2 SYDVKM. The CDR3 runs to 12 residues. Trimming removed 7 bases at V and 4 bases at J, with 10 bases between. CDR3 bases: TGTGCCAGCAACCAGTACCCCACTGAAGCTTTCTTT. It codes for CASNQYPTEAFF. Drawing the rest from reference TRBV28 and TRBJ1-1, the complete variable domain is DVKVTQSSRYLVKRTGEKVFLECVQDMDHENMFWYRQDPGLGLRLIYFSYDVKMKEKGDIPEGYSVSREKKERFSLILESASTNQTSMYLCASNQYPTEAFFGQGTRLTVV.

To note about this clone: Other DNA sequences in the same sample also yield this CDR3. The gene calls are TRBV2 and TRBJ2-7, with a possible D match to TRBD1 (5 bases). In germline, CDR1 is SNHLY, CDR2 FYNNEI. V lost 4 bases and J 2 bases, leaving 12 bases between the germline ends. This CDR3 is 14 amino acids long. The CDR3 DNA reads TGTGCCAGCAGTGGAAGACAGACGACCTACGAGCAGTACTTC. It encodes CASSGRQTTYEQYF.

Regarding this clone: This sample includes further DNA sequences coding for the same CDR3. J is TRBJ1-5 and V is TRBV28; D remains ambiguous. V was trimmed by 5 bases and J by 4 bases, leaving 3 bases between them. The CDR3 sequence is 11 residues long. From germline, CDR1 is MDHEN and CDR2 SYDVKM. CDR3 loop: CASSTNQPQHF. In DNA form, the CDR3 reads TGTGCCAGCAGTACTAATCAGCCCCAGCATTTT.

This clone was counted a few times. Different DNA sequences within this sample yield the same CDR3. This chain links TRBV2 with TRBJ2-7; D call uncertain. This CDR3 has 11 amino acids. V was shortened by 5 bases and J by 3 bases, with 5 bases between the two germline ends. CDR1 is SNHLY, CDR2 FYNNEI, per germline. The CDR3 nucleotides read TGTGCCAGCAGTCTCTACTACGAGCAGTACTTC. Protein: CASSLYYEQYF.

The DNA of the CDR3 is TGTGCCAGCAGCTTCCTCGGGGGGCAGGGAGATACGCAGTATTTT. Translating gives CASSFLGGQGDTQYF. The chain combines TRBV7-9 with TRBJ2-3; tentatively, D is TRBD2 (7 bases). Deletions cut 3 bases from V and 5 bases from J, with 15 bases between. The CDR3 spans 15 residues. Germline CDR1 and CDR2: SEHNR and FQNEAQ (reference sequence).

The chain joins TRBV7-3 to TRBJ2-2; weak D call: TRBD2 (6 bases). CDR3 length equals 16 residues. V shed 7 bases and J shed 1 base, with 16 bases lying between them. The germline CDR1 and CDR2 sequences are SGHTA and FQGTGA. The CDR3 DNA is TGTGCCAGCACCCCCCACGGGACTTTGAACACCGGGGAGCTGTTTTTT. Amino acid sequence: CASTPHGTLNTGELFF.